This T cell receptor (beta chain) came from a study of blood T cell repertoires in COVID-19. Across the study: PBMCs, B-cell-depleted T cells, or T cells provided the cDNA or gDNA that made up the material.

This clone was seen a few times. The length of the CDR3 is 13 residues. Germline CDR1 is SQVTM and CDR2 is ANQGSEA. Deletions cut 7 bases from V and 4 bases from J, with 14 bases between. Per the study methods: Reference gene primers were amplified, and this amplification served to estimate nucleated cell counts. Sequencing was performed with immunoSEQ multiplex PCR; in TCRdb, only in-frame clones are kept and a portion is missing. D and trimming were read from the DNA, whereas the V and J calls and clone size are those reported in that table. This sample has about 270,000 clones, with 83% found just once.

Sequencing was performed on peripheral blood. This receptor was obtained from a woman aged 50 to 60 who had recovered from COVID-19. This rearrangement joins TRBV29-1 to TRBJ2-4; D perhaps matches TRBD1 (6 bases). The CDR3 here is CSATRGGKNIQYF. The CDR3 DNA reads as TGCAGCGCGACCCGAGGGGGTAAAAACATTCAGTACTTC.